This TCR beta chain was captured in a study of blood T cell repertoires in COVID-19. Study at large: Italy, Spain and the United States were the sources of the convalescent and acute COVID-19 samples.

The CDR3 runs to 18 residues. Germline assignment: CDR1 SEHNR and CDR2 FQNEAQ (reference sequence). Trimming took 6 bases from V and 0 from J; bases not matched to a gene: 12. Original processing notes: Amplifying reference gene primers gave estimates of nucleated cell counts. TCRdb's table, derived via immunoSEQ multiplex PCR, lists solely in-frame clones and lacks some. V and J calls and clone size come straight from that table; D and trimming were deduced from the DNA. The sample lists under 95,000 clones, around 85% seen once, with approximately 2.8% in the top ten. A Seattle source enrolled patients during active infection and followed them longitudinally.

J is TRBJ2-7 and V is TRBV7-9; 12 bases agree with TRBD1. The clonotype comes from a woman aged 80 or over with COVID-19, enrolled during active disease. The source material was peripheral blood. The CDR3 coding sequence is TGTGCCAGCAGACCCACGGGACAGGGGGCGCACGACTCCTACGAGCAGTACTTC. Amino acid sequence: CASRPTGQGAHDSYEQYF.